The rows below give T cell receptor beta chains drawn from one sample of a study of regulatory T cells in long-lasting Graves disease. TCRdb recomputed calls from the multiplex PCR reads with MiXCR, one row per CDR3 protein. The data contain 400,000 to 500,000 distinct CDR3 sequences, about 15% of them singletons. The same sample was also studied in work on T cells in Graves' hyperthyroidism and ophthalmopathy.

The starting material was peripheral blood mononuclear cells (PBMCs), obtained at new diagnosis, from a patient treated with antithyroid drugs. The receptor source for this set is a woman in her 50s with Graves disease. Both conserved end residues are part of each CDR3. The D gene is left open where the match is weak. Clone size is not always given. Where it is, it says once, few, many or a class for expanded clones.

CDR3aa: CASSSGQAYEQFF; CDR3nt: TGTGCCAGCAGTTCGGGACAGGCCTACGAGCAGTTCTTC; v_gene: TRBV28; abundance: .; j_gene: TRBJ2-1; d_gene: TRBD1
CDR3aa: CASSEYGELFF; CDR3nt: TGTGCCAGCAGTGAATACGGGGAGCTGTTTTTT; v_gene: TRBV2; abundance: many; j_gene: TRBJ2-2; d_gene: .
CDR3aa: CASSSASGNSYEQYF; CDR3nt: TGTGCCAGCAGTTCGGCTAGCGGGAACTCCTACGAGCAGTACTTC; v_gene: TRBV27; abundance: many; j_gene: TRBJ2-7; d_gene: TRBD2
CDR3aa: CATQDPNKQYF; CDR3nt: TGTGCCACCCAAGACCCGAATAAGCAGTACTTC; v_gene: TRBV28; abundance: few; j_gene: TRBJ2-7; d_gene: .
CDR3aa: CASSVRSGSNEKLFF; CDR3nt: TGTGCCAGCAGCGTAAGGTCCGGATCTAATGAAAAACTGTTTTTT; v_gene: TRBV9; abundance: few; j_gene: TRBJ1-4; d_gene: .
CDR3aa: CASSLMGLAGPISYNEQFF; CDR3nt: TGTGCCAGCAGTTTAATGGGGCTAGCGGGACCGATATCCTACAATGAGCAGTTCTTC; v_gene: TRBV28; abundance: many; j_gene: TRBJ2-1; d_gene: TRBD2
CDR3aa: CASSREALGTLPNQPQHF; CDR3nt: TGTGCCAGCAGCAGAGAAGCACTCGGGACCCTACCGAATCAGCCCCAGCATTTT; v_gene: TRBV7-8; abundance: many; j_gene: TRBJ1-5; d_gene: .
CDR3aa: CATDVWFDNEQFF; CDR3nt: TGTGCCACCGACGTGTGGTTTGACAATGAGCAGTTCTTC; v_gene: TRBV24-1; abundance: many; j_gene: TRBJ2-1; d_gene: .
CDR3aa: CASSAFRLAGGRDTQYF; CDR3nt: TGTGCCAGCAGCGCCTTTAGGCTAGCGGGAGGGCGAGATACGCAGTATTTT; v_gene: TRBV28; abundance: few; j_gene: TRBJ2-3; d_gene: TRBD2
CDR3aa: CAWSVAQLTSYEQYF; CDR3nt: TGTGCCTGGAGTGTCGCCCAACTCACTTCCTACGAGCAGTACTTC; v_gene: TRBV30; abundance: .; j_gene: TRBJ2-7; d_gene: .
CDR3aa: CASTITTTDTQYF; CDR3nt: TGTGCCAGCACCATAACAACCACAGATACGCAGTATTTT; v_gene: TRBV5-5; abundance: many; j_gene: TRBJ2-3; d_gene: .
CDR3aa: CSARGGSSGSPYNEQFF; CDR3nt: TGCAGTGCTAGAGGCGGCTCTAGCGGGAGCCCCTACAATGAGCAGTTCTTC; v_gene: TRBV20-1; abundance: few; j_gene: TRBJ2-1; d_gene: TRBD2
CDR3aa: CASSYGAAGLVYF; CDR3nt: TGTGCCAGCAGTTATGGTGCAGCGGGATTGGTGTACTTC; v_gene: TRBV6-5; abundance: .; j_gene: TRBJ2-7; d_gene: TRBD2
CDR3aa: CASSRQGAGGANVLTF; CDR3nt: TGTGCCAGCAGCCGGCAGGGGGCCGGTGGGGCCAACGTCCTGACTTTC; v_gene: TRBV7-6; abundance: .; j_gene: TRBJ2-6; d_gene: TRBD1
CDR3aa: CASRGAGGGETQYF; CDR3nt: TGTGCCAGCAGGGGAGCAGGGGGCGGAGAGACCCAGTACTTC; v_gene: TRBV6-2/TRBV6-3; abundance: .; j_gene: TRBJ2-5; d_gene: TRBD1